Reported below is one T cell receptor (beta chain). Its antigen is currently unknown. Profiled with immunoSEQ multiplex PCR; TCRdb holds only in-frame clones, not every one. Among fewer than 400,000 clones listed, approximately 80% were seen once. This entry comes from a study of Ad26.COV2.S vaccination and SARS-CoV-2 variants. The wider study: The study gave Ad26.COV2.S intramuscularly, once or twice 56 days apart. Overall study findings and caveats: Comparable non-spike TCR breadth was observed in vaccine and placebo recipients. Vaccine recipients showed a spike-specific TCR breadth that was higher than in placebo recipients.

Trimming took 2 bases from V and 8 from J, leaving 10 bases between them. CDR3 length equals 14 residues. Looked up from germline, CDR1 is SGHNT and CDR2 is YENEEA. The treatment denotes: about 20 received Ad26.COV2.S at low or high dose, single or two shots; 5 received placebo; per-sample allocation not given. Day 63 following the first vaccine or placebo injection was when the samples were taken. An 18-55-year-old adult in Boston served as donor. This specimen was peripheral blood, taken in a trial of Ad26.COV2.S vaccine versus placebo. The V call is TRBV11-3, the J call TRBJ1-6, with D unresolved. The source of this sequence is a person aged 18 to 65 who received the Ad26.COV2.S COVID-19 vaccine or a placebo. Here the CDR3 DNA reads TGTGCCAGCAGCTTAATTGCCAACGATTCACCCCTCCACTTT. Protein product: CASSLIANDSPLHF.